The source of this T cell receptor beta chain is a study of T-cell reconstitution after alpha-beta-depleted transplantation in children. Study-wide points: Surviving recipient T cells and thymic progenitors accounted for the high day-60 TCRbeta diversity observed in some patients. The study reportedly traced alpha-beta T cells about two months after transplant to several hundred expanded graft clones. One year after transplant, T-cell counts and diversity came mostly from newly produced T cells.

The germline V gene has CDR1 SGHTA and CDR2 FQGNSA. CDR3 size: 15 residues. Trimming stripped 3 bases from V and 4 bases from J, with 13 bases between. Many counts were recorded for this clonotype. Its specificity is unknown. The library targeted TCRbeta and was prepared with unique molecular identifiers. TCRdb ran MiXCR on the PCR reads and lists one entry per CDR3 protein. The sample has about 170,000 distinct CDR3 sequences, more than 9.5% seen once; the top ten hold roughly 13%. The chain has TRBV7-2 and TRBJ2-1; D not certain. This TCR derives from a boy under 10 years old with acute myeloid leukemia, due to receive a stem cell transplant. Here the sequenced sample was PBMCs, taken before TCRalphabeta/CD19-depleted stem cell transplant. CDR3 sequence (DNA): TGTGCCAGCAGCTTGGGCAGCCCTTTTTACAATGAGCAGTTCTTC. It encodes CASSLGSPFYNEQFF.